The 21 T cell receptor beta chains in this list originate from one sample, sequenced in a study of T cell repertoires in cytomegalovirus infection. What these receptors recognize is not known. TCRdb used MiXCR to reprocess the reads, holding one entry per CDR3 protein. Of some 200,000 distinct CDR3 sequences listed, about 40% are singletons. The sample was CD8+ T cells from cultured PBMCs, taken from culture after CMV antigen stimulation. The receptor source for this set is a human donor in good health (CMV status not recorded). Some clones in this sample may be carry-over from other donors' samples.

The chain has TRBV6-4 and TRBJ1-1; a weak D match, TRBD1 (6 bases). Trimming removed 7 bases at V and 2 bases at J, with 14 bases between. CDR1 and CDR2 (germline): MRHNA, SNTAGT. The CDR3 is 14 amino acids. CDR3 nucleotide sequence: TGTGCCAGCAAACCCGGACAGTTTAACACTGAAGCTTTCTTT. Translating gives CASKPGQFNTEAFF.

CDR3: CASSLGPEIYGYTF. CDR3 sequence (DNA): TGCGCCAGCAGCTTGGGGCCGGAGATCTATGGCTACACCTTC. The rearrangement joins TRBV5-1 to TRBJ1-2; no definite D call. The CDR3 totals 14 residues. Trimming cost V 0 bases and J 4 bases, with 10 bases left between them. From germline, CDR1 is SGHRS and CDR2 YFSETQ.

The V and J genes are TRBV7-6 and TRBJ2-6; TRBD2 agrees at 12 bases. Trimming at V came to 1 base and at J to 4 bases, leaving 5 bases not matched to a gene. The CDR3 has 18 amino acids. Germline V gene lookup returns CDR1 SGHVS and CDR2 FNYEAQ. CDR3: CASSLVLAGGLGANVLTF. CDR3 DNA: TGTGCCAGCAGCTTAGTGCTAGCGGGAGGGCTCGGGGCCAACGTCCTGACTTTC. The whole variable domain, remainder taken from reference TRBV7-6 and TRBJ2-6, is GAGVSQSPRYKVTKRGQDVALRCDPISGHVSLYWYRQALGQGPEFLTYFNYEAQQDKSGLPNDRFSAERPEGSISTLTIQRTEQRDSAMYRCASSLVLAGGLGANVLTFGAGSRLTVL.

This clonotype was detected a few times. The chain joins TRBV7-9 to TRBJ1-3; D is undetermined. V was cut by 0 bases and J by 0 bases, with 12 bases left in between. Germline CDR1 reads SEHNR; CDR2 reads FQNEAQ (reference sequence). This CDR3 is 17 amino acids long. This chain's CDR3 is CASSLAERPVSGNTIYF. Here the CDR3 DNA reads TGTGCCAGCAGCTTAGCGGAACGGCCGGTCTCTGGAAACACCATATATTTT.

The chain couples TRBV5-1 to TRBJ1-5; D is unresolved. Germline CDR1 and CDR2: SGHRS and YFSETQ. V was shortened by 1 base and J by 9 bases, with 11 bases between the two germline ends. This CDR3 comprises 13 residues. The CDR3 loop is CASSLTASGPQHF. The CDR3, as DNA: TGCGCCAGCAGCTTGACGGCTAGCGGGCCCCAGCATTTT.

The rearrangement links TRBV29-1 to TRBJ1-2; TRBD1 might be the D (5 bases). The germline V gene encodes CDR1 SQVTM and CDR2 ANQGSEA. V lost 1 base to trimming and J lost 1 base, with 7 bases between them. The CDR3 has 13 amino acids. CDR3: CSVEVRGNYGYTF. The CDR3 nucleotides are TGCAGCGTTGAAGTGAGGGGTAACTATGGCTACACCTTC.

The chain carries TRBV7-2 and TRBJ2-7; 7 nucleotides line up with TRBD2. This CDR3 is built from 14 residues. Per the germline V gene, CDR1 is SGHTA and CDR2 is FQGNSA. V was clipped by 5 bases and J by 0 bases; unmatched bases: 4. The chain's CDR3 is CASSPWTSSYEQYF. DNA for the CDR3: TGTGCCAGCAGCCCCTGGACTAGCTCCTACGAGCAGTACTTC. The complete variable domain, with remaining parts taken from reference TRBV7-2 and TRBJ2-7, reads GAGVSQSPSNKVTEKGKDVELRCDPISGHTALYWYRQSLGQGLEFLIYFQGNSAPDKSGLPSDRFSAERTGGSVSTLTIQRTQQEDSAVYLCASSPWTSSYEQYFGPGTRLTVT.

The chain combines TRBV2 with TRBJ2-5, with 7 positions matching TRBD1. Germline V gene sequence: CDR1 SNHLY, CDR2 FYNNEI. CDR3 length: 13 amino acids. The V gene end was trimmed by 8 bases and the J gene end by 2 bases; junction bases not matched to a gene: 5. This chain's CDR3 is CASQGTDQETQYF. The DNA of the CDR3 is TGTGCCAGCCAAGGGACAGATCAAGAGACCCAGTACTTC.

V gene TRBV6-1 combines with J gene TRBJ2-5; 7 positions match TRBD2. Germline V CDR1 and CDR2: MNHNS, SASEGT. The CDR3 length is 13 residues. Losses at the gene ends were 6 bases for V and 3 bases for J; bases not matched to a gene: 4. The CDR3 DNA sequence: TGTGCCAGCAGGGGGGACTATAAAGAGACCCAGTACTTC. Translation gives CASRGDYKETQYF.

In this sample, this clonotype turned up a few times. The chain employs TRBV20-1 and TRBJ2-3, with 8 bases identical to TRBD1. CDR1 DFQATT and CDR2 SNEGSKA come from the germline V gene (reference sequence). The CDR3 contains 15 residues. V shed 1 base, J shed 4 bases, and the junction held 7 bases outside the gene matches. The CDR3 bases are TGCAGTGCTAGAGTTGGCAGGGGGCTAGCAGATACGCAGTATTTT. Translation gives CSARVGRGLADTQYF.

This clonotype was picked up a small number of times. DNA for the CDR3: TGTGCCAGCAGCGTAGAGGATTCCTACGAGCAGTACTTC. This translates into CASSVEDSYEQYF. This chain links TRBV9 with TRBJ2-7; D unclear. Looked up from germline, CDR1 is SGDLS and CDR2 is YYNGEE. The CDR3 runs 13 residues. V gave up 0 bases and J gave up 1 base, with 5 bases separating them.

This clonotype showed up just a few times. The CDR3 DNA follows: TGTGCCAGCAGTAATTGGGATGAGCAGTTCTTC. It specifies CASSNWDEQFF. The chain is built from TRBV27 and TRBJ2-1; D gene uncertain. The germline V gene has CDR1 MNHEY and CDR2 SMNVEV (reference sequence). The CDR3 runs 11 residues. The V and J ends lost 5 bases and 8 bases respectively, with 7 bases between them.

This chain links TRBV2 with TRBJ2-1; D remains ambiguous. The CDR3 runs 13 residues. Trimming left V 2 bases short and J 4 bases short, with 6 bases between. Germline values: CDR1 SNHLY, CDR2 FYNNEI. This CDR3 is CASSEFIYNEQFF. CDR3 nucleotide sequence: TGTGCCAGCAGTGAATTCATTTACAATGAGCAGTTCTTC.

The chain combines TRBV12-3 or TRBV12-4 with TRBJ2-7; tentatively, D is TRBD1 (7 bases). V was trimmed by 6 bases and J by 7 bases, leaving 22 bases between them. CDR3 length: 15 amino acids. The CDR3 sequence is CASSFTTGPRGEQYF. The DNA for the CDR3 is TGTGCCAGCAGCTTCACGACAGGGCCTCGGGGGGAGCAGTACTTC.

This clonotype was found a few times. CDR3 in DNA: TGTGCCAGCAGCCCTAGCGTTTCAGCTCGGAATGAGCAGTTCTTC. Residues: CASSPSVSARNEQFF. V and J are TRBV28 and TRBJ2-1; the D gene is possibly TRBD2 (6 bases). In germline, CDR1 is MDHEN, CDR2 SYDVKM. The V and J ends lost 6 bases and 7 bases respectively, with 19 bases between them. The CDR3 is 15 residues long.

This clonotype was counted a few times. V and J are TRBV7-9 and TRBJ2-1; 7 bases line up with TRBD1. This CDR3 is built from 15 residues. With V trimmed by 5 bases and J by 6 bases, 10 bases remained unmatched. Germline V lookup: CDR1 SEHNR, CDR2 FQNEAQ (reference sequence). CDR3 sequence (DNA): TGTGCCAGCAGCCAGACAGGGCGGTCGCGCAATGAGCAGTTCTTC. This codes for CASSQTGRSRNEQFF.

There are a few counts of this clonotype. The chain employs TRBV15 and TRBJ2-3, with a weak D call TRBD2 (5 bases). Deletions cut 2 bases from V and 2 bases from J, with 11 bases between. The CDR3 contains 15 residues. Germline CDR1 is LNHNV and CDR2 is YYDKDF (reference sequence). CDR3 sequence reads: CATSRKGSLTDTQYF. In DNA form, the CDR3 reads TGTGCCACCAGCAGAAAAGGGAGCCTCACAGATACGCAGTATTTT.

The CDR3 nucleotides are TGCAGCGTTGGACTAGCGGGAGCCTACGAGCAGTACTTC. Protein sequence: CSVGLAGAYEQYF. This chain links TRBV29-1 with TRBJ2-7, with 12 bases matching TRBD2. CDR3 length equals 13 residues. Unmatched junction bases numbered 0, after V lost 4 bases and J lost 2 bases. CDR1 and CDR2 (germline): SQVTM, ANQGSEA.

This clonotype was found a few times. V gene TRBV7-2 combines with J gene TRBJ2-3; no clear D gene. The CDR3 totals 13 residues. With 3 bases removed from V and 4 bases from J, the gap between germline ends came to 8 bases. CDR1 and CDR2 (germline): SGHTA, FQGNSA. The CDR3 sequence is CASSLASADTQYF. CDR3 nucleotide sequence: TGTGCCAGCAGCTTGGCCAGCGCAGATACGCAGTATTTT.

V and J are TRBV11-2 and TRBJ1-1; D is ambiguous. The CDR3 runs 14 residues. The V and J ends lost 7 bases and 2 bases respectively, with 14 bases between them. Germline CDR1 SGHAT, CDR2 FQNNGV. This CDR3 is CASIPPRVNTEAFF. In nucleotides, the CDR3 is TGTGCCAGCATCCCCCCTAGGGTAAACACTGAAGCTTTCTTT. The variable domain in full, with the rest retrieved from reference TRBV11-2 and TRBJ1-1, is EAGVAQSPRYKIIEKRQSVAFWCNPISGHATLYWYQQILGQGPKLLIQFQNNGVVDDSQLPKDRFSAERLKGVDSTLKIQPAKLEDSAVYLCASIPPRVNTEAFFGQGTRLTVV.

In its sample, this clonotype was seen a few times. Here the CDR3 reads CASSLADFSYEQYF. CDR3 DNA: TGTGCCAGCAGCTTAGCTGACTTTTCCTACGAGCAGTACTTC. The rearrangement links TRBV7-9 to TRBJ2-7; D not resolved. V lost 0 bases and J 1 base, leaving 7 bases between the germline ends. CDR1 is SEHNR, CDR2 FQNEAQ, per germline (reference sequence). This CDR3 spans 14 amino acids.